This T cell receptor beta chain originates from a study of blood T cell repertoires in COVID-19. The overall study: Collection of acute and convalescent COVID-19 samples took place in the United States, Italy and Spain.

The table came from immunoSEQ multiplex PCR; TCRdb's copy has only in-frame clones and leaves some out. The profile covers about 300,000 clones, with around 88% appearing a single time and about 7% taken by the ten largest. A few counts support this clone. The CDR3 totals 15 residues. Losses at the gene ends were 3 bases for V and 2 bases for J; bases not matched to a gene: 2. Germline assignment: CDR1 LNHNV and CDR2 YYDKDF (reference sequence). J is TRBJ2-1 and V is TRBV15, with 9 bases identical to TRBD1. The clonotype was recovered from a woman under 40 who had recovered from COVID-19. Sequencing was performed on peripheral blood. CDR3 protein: CATSRDRGAYNEQFF. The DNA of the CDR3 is TGTGCCACCAGCAGGGACAGGGGCGCCTACAATGAGCAGTTCTTC.